This T cell receptor (beta chain) originates from a study of CD8 T cells in ankylosing spondylitis. Each CDR3 protein gets one entry after TCRdb re-called the 5' RACE reads with MiXCR. The repertoire holds 40,000 to 55,000 distinct CDR3 sequences, with 6.5% to 8% as singletons. Study-wide points: Earlier studies detected some motif variants in reactive arthritis synovial fluid and blood. Disease-linked clones reportedly showed significant enrichment in matched ankylosing spondylitis synovial fluid.

Germline assignment: CDR1 MNHEY and CDR2 SMNVEV (reference sequence). The CDR3 consists of 15 residues. The V end was cut by 2 bases, the J end by 7 bases, with 12 bases between. This clonotype came up many times. Its antigen is as yet unknown. The sequence was obtained from a female donor with ankylosing spondylitis or in good health (not recorded which). The sample taken for sequencing was blood, either unsorted or a sorted T cell fraction (not recorded which). The chain combines TRBV27 with TRBJ1-6, with a possible D match to TRBD1 (6 bases). CDR3 bases: TGTGCCAGCAGTTTAGGGGCGGGGGCCAATTCACCCCTCCACTTT. The encoded protein is CASSLGAGANSPLHF.